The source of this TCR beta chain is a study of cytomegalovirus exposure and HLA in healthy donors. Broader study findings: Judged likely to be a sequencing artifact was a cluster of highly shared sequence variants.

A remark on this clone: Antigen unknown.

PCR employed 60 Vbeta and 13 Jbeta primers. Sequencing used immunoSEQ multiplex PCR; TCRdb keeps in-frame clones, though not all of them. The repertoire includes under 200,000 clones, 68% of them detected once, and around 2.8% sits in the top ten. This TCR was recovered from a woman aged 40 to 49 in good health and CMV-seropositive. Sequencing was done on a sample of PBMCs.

CDR3 coding DNA: TGTGCCAGCAGTTCTCCGGGACTGAGAACCAAAAACATTCAGTACTTC. This encodes CASSSPGLRTKNIQYF. The genes are TRBV6-6 and TRBJ2-4; D is perhaps TRBD2 (6 bases). The CDR3 has 16 residues. Trimming pared 4 bases from V and 2 bases from J, leaving 15 bases between. CDR1 and CDR2 (germline): MNHNY, SVGAGI (reference sequence).